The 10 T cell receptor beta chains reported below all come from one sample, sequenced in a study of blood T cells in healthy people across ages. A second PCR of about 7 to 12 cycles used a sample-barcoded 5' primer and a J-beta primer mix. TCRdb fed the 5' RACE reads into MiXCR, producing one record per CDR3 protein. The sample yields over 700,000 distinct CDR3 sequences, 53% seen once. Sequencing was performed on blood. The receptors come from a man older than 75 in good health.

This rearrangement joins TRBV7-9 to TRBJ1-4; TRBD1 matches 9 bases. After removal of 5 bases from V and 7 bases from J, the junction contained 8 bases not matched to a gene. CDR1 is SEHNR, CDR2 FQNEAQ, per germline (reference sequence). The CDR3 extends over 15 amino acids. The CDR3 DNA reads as TGTGCCAGCAGCCCGCGGGACAGGGTGTCTGAAAAACTGTTTTTT. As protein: CASSPRDRVSEKLFF.

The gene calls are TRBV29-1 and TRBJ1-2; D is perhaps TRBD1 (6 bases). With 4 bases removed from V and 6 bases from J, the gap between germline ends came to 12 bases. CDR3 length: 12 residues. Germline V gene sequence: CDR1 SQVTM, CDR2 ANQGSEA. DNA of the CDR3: TGCAGCGTTGTGGGGGCGCGACATGGCTACACCTTC. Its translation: CSVVGARHGYTF.

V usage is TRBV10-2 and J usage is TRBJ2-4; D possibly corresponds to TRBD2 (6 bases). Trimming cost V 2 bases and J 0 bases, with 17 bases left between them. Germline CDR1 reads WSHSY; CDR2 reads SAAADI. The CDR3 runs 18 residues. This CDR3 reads CASSEGQGLLGAKNIQYF. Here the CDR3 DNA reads TGCGCCAGCAGTGAGGGACAAGGACTACTGGGAGCCAAAAACATTCAGTACTTC.

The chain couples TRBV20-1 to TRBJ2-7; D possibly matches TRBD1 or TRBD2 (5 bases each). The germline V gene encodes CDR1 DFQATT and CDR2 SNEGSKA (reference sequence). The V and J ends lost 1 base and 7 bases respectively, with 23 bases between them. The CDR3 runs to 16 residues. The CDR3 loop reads CSARVPDGSPWGEQYF. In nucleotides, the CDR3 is TGCAGTGCTAGAGTACCTGACGGCTCCCCCTGGGGGGAGCAGTACTTC.

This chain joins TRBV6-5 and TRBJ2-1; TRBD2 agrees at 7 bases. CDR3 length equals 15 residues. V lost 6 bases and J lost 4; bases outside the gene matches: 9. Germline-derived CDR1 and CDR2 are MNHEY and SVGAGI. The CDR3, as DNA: TGTGCCAGCAGACCGGCGGGAGTCGATTACAATGAGCAGTTCTTC. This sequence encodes CASRPAGVDYNEQFF.

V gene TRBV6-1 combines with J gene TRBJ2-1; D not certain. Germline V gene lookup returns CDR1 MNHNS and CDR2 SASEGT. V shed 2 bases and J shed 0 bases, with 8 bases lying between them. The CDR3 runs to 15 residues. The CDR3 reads CASSETTISYNEQFF. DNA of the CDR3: TGTGCCAGCAGTGAAACGACAATCTCCTACAATGAGCAGTTCTTC.

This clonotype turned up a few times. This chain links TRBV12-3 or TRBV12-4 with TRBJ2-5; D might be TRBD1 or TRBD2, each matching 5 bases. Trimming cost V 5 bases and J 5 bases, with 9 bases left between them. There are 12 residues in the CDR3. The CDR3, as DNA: TGTGCCAGCAGTGAGGGGATGGAGACCCAGTACTTC. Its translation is CASSEGMETQYF.

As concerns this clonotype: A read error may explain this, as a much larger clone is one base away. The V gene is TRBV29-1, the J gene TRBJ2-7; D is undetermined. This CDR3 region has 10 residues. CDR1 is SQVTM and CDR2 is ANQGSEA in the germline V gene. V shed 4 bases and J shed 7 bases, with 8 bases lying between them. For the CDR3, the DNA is TGCAGCGTTGGTTGGAATGAGCAGTACTTC. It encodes CSVGWNEQYF.

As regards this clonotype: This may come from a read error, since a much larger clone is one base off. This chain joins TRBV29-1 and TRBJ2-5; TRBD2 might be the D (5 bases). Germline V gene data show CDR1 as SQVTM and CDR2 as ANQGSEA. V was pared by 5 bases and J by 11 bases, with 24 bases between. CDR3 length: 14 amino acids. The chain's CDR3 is CSVTTESGLWKQYF. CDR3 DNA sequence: TGCAGCGTTACGACGGAGAGCGGACTCTGGAAGCAGTACTTC.

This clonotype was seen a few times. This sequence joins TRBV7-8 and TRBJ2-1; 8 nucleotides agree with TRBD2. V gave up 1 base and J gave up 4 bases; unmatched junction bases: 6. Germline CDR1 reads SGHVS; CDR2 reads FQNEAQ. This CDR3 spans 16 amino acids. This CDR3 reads CASSLEREMRYNEQFF. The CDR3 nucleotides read TGTGCCAGCAGCTTAGAGCGGGAGATGCGGTACAATGAGCAGTTCTTC.